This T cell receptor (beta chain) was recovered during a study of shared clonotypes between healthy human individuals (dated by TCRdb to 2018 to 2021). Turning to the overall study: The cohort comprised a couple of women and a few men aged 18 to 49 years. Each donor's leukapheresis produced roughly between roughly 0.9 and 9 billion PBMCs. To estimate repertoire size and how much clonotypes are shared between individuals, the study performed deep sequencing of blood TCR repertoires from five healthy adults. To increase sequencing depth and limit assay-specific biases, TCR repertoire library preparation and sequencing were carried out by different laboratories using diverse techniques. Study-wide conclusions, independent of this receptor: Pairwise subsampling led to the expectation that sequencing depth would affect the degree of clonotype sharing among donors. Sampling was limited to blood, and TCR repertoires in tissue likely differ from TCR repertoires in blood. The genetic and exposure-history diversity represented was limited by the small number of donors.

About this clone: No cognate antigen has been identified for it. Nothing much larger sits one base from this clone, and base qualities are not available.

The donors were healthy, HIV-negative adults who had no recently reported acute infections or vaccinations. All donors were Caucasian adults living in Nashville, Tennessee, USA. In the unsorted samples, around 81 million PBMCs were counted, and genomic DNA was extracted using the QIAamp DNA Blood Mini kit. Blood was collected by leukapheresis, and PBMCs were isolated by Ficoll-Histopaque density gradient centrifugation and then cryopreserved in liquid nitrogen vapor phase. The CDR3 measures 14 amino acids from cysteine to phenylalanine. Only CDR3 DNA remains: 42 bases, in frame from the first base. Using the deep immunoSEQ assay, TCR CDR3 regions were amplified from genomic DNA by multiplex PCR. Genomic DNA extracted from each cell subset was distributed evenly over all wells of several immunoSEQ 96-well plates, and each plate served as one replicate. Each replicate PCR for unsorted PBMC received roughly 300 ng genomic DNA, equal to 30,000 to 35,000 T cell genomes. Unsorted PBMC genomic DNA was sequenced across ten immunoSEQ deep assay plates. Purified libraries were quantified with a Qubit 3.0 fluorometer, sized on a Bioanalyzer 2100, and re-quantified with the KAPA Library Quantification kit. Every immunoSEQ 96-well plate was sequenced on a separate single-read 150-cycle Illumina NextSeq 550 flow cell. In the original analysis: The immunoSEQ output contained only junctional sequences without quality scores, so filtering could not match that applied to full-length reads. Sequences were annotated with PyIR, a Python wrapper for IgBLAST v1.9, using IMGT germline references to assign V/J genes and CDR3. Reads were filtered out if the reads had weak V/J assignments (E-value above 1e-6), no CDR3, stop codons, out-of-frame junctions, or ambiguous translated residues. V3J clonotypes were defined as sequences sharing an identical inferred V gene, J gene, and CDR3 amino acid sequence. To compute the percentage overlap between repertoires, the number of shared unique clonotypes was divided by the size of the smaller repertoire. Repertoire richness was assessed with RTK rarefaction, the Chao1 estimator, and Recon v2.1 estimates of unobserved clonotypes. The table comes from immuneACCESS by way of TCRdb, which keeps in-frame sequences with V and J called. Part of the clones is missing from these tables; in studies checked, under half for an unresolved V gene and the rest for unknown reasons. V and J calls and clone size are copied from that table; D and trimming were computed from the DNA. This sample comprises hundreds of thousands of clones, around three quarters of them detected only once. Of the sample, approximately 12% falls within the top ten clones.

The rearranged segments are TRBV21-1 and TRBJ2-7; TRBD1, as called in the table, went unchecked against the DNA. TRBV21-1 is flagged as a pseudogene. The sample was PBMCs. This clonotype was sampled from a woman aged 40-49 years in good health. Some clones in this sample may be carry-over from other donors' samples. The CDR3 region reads CASSTRDSLYEQYF. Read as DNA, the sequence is TGTGCCAGCAGCACCCGGGACAGCCTCTACGAGCAGTACTTC.